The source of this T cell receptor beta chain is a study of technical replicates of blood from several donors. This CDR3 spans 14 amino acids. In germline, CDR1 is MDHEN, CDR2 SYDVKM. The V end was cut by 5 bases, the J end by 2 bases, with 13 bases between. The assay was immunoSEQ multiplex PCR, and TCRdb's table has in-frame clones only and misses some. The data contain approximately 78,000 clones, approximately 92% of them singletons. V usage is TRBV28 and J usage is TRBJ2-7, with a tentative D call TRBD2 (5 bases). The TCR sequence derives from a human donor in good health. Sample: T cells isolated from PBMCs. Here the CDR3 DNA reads TGTGCCAGCAGTCAATTGGAGGAAGCCTACGAGCAGTACTTC. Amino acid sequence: CASSQLEEAYEQYF.